Below are 20 T cell receptor beta chains sequenced from a single sample in a study of PD-L1 blockade in urothelial cancer. The time point denotes: pretreatment peripheral blood. Produced via immunoSEQ multiplex PCR; TCRdb's table is partial and in-frame only. Of under 95,000 clones in the sample, approximately 87% were seen once. Specimen: PBMCs, collected around atezolizumab (anti-PD-L1) treatment. These receptors were obtained from a man in his 60s with urothelial cancer.

This chain connects TRBV2 to TRBJ1-2; the match to TRBD1 covers 7 bases. Trimming at V came to 7 bases and at J to 7 bases, leaving 18 bases not matched to a gene. This CDR3 comprises 16 residues. Germline CDR1 is SNHLY and CDR2 is FYNNEI. CDR3 sequence reads: CASIGPYDHRGRGYTF. CDR3 DNA sequence: TGTGCCAGCATTGGCCCCTACGACCACAGGGGTCGTGGCTACACCTTC.

V gene TRBV7-3 combines with J gene TRBJ2-3; D ambiguous. The V and J ends lost 2 bases and 11 bases respectively, with 14 bases between them. Germline V gene lookup returns CDR1 SGHTA and CDR2 FQGTGA. CDR3 length: 13 amino acids. The CDR3 bases are TGTGCCAGCAGCTTAGTGGCGGATCCCATGCAGTATTTT. Protein: CASSLVADPMQYF.

The chain carries TRBV19 and TRBJ2-3; TRBD2 matches 8 bases. CDR1 is LNHDA, CDR2 SQIVND, per germline (reference sequence). Unmatched junction bases numbered 5, after V lost 9 bases and J lost 3 bases. The CDR3 totals 13 residues. Written as DNA, the CDR3 is TGTGCCAGCGCGGGAGGACCTACAGATACGCAGTATTTT. It is translated as CASAGGPTDTQYF.

The chain combines TRBV19 with TRBJ2-7; 9 bases align to TRBD1. Trimming took 1 base from V and 5 from J; bases not matched to a gene: 6. The V gene's germline CDR1 is LNHDA and CDR2 SQIVND (reference sequence). This CDR3 contains 15 residues. CDR3 DNA: TGTGCCAGTAGTATAGGGACAGGGGCCTGGGACGAGCAGTACTTC. As protein: CASSIGTGAWDEQYF.

The J gene is TRBJ1-1, the V gene TRBV29-1; D not resolved. The germline V gene has CDR1 SQVTM and CDR2 ANQGSEA. Trimming left V 5 bases short and J 1 base short, with 11 bases between. This CDR3 has 13 amino acids. The CDR3 coding sequence is TGCAGCGTTACTGCAACTGGGAACACTGAAGCTTTCTTT. Encoded protein: CSVTATGNTEAFF.

This clone is a singleton in its sample. The chain couples TRBV7-2 to TRBJ1-1; a weak D match, TRBD1 (5 bases). The CDR3 has 14 residues. Trimming removed 1 base at V and 4 bases at J, with 10 bases between. The germline gives CDR1 SGHTA, CDR2 FQGNSA. This CDR3 reads CASSLDGGGTEAFF. The CDR3 DNA reads TGTGCCAGCAGCTTAGATGGGGGAGGCACTGAAGCTTTCTTT.

The gene calls are TRBV5-4 and TRBJ1-2; D is possibly TRBD1 (5 bases). The CDR3 totals 14 residues. Germline loops: CDR1 SGHNT, CDR2 YYREEE (reference sequence). The germline V and J ends were trimmed by 4 bases and 0 bases, with 10 bases remaining between them. The CDR3 protein is CASSLQVTNYGYTF. CDR3 sequence (DNA): TGTGCCAGCAGCCTACAGGTTACTAACTATGGCTACACCTTC.

The rearrangement joins TRBV2 to TRBJ1-2; possibly TRBD1 for D (6 bases). V was trimmed by 2 bases and J by 3 bases, leaving 13 bases between them. The CDR3 runs 15 residues. Per germline, CDR1 SNHLY and CDR2 FYNNEI. Written as DNA, the CDR3 is TGTGCCAGCAGTGAATCTGGGGGCTTTGACTATGGCTACACCTTC. Its translation is CASSESGGFDYGYTF.

This clone came up a few times. J is TRBJ1-5 and V is TRBV5-6, with a weak D call TRBD1 (5 bases). This CDR3 spans 15 amino acids. Trimming stripped 5 bases from V and 2 bases from J, with 14 bases between. CDR1 is SGHDT, CDR2 YYEEEE, per germline. The CDR3 region is CASSLGVSGNQPQHF. The CDR3 coding sequence is TGTGCCAGCAGTCTAGGGGTATCGGGCAATCAGCCCCAGCATTTT.

In this sample, this clone turned up once. This CDR3 reads CASRGQNYGYTF. The CDR3 nucleotides are TGTGCCAGCAGGGGACAGAACTATGGCTACACCTTC. This chain links TRBV6-5 with TRBJ1-2, with TRBD1 matching 7 bases. The germline V gene encodes CDR1 MNHEY and CDR2 SVGAGI. With 6 bases clipped from V and 2 bases from J, the junction kept 0 bases outside the gene matches. The CDR3 has 12 residues.

The rearrangement links TRBV10-3 to TRBJ1-4, with 9 nucleotides matching TRBD1. The V gene's germline CDR1 is ENHRY and CDR2 SYGVKD. This CDR3 spans 17 amino acids. V shed 0 bases and J 1 base; nucleotides not matched to a gene: 3. The CDR3 protein is CAISESRQGGTNEKLFF. CDR3 nucleotides: TGTGCCATCAGTGAGTCCCGACAGGGGGGAACTAATGAAAAACTGTTTTTT.

Written as DNA, the CDR3 is TGCGCCAGCAGCCAAGATATAGCCTTATTCGGGGATGAGCAGTTCTTC. Translation gives CASSQDIALFGDEQFF. The chain employs TRBV4-3 and TRBJ2-1, with a weak D call TRBD2 (5 bases). Trimming removed 0 bases at V and 8 bases at J, with 17 bases between. Germline values: CDR1 LGHNA, CDR2 YSLEER. The CDR3 has 16 amino acids.

This chain links TRBV2 with TRBJ2-3; 8 bases fit TRBD2. J was trimmed by 6 bases and V by 1 base; bases with no gene match: 12. The CDR3 totals 17 residues. Germline CDR1 and CDR2: SNHLY and FYNNEI. CDR3 bases: TGTGCCAGCAGTGAAGGGGCGCGGGGGGAACTCGTGGATACGCAGTATTTT. This sequence encodes CASSEGARGELVDTQYF.

This clone was detected a few times. This rearrangement joins TRBV6-5 to TRBJ2-3; D gene uncertain. The CDR3 length is 15 residues. Trimming took 0 bases from V and 4 from J, leaving 11 bases between them. Per the germline V gene, CDR1 is MNHEY and CDR2 is SVGAGI. The CDR3 DNA follows: TGTGCCAGCAGTTACTCGTTTAAATCGGCAGATACGCAGTATTTT. This encodes CASSYSFKSADTQYF.

To note about this clone: The sample holds other DNA sequences that translate to the same CDR3. The chain is built from TRBV9 and TRBJ2-1; 11 positions agree with TRBD2. With 4 bases clipped from V and 2 bases from J, the junction kept 2 bases outside the gene matches. Germline V CDR1 and CDR2: SGDLS, YYNGEE. This CDR3 spans 15 amino acids. The chain's CDR3 is CASSFSGGAYNEQFF. In DNA form, the CDR3 reads TGTGCCAGCAGCTTTAGCGGGGGGGCCTACAATGAGCAGTTCTTC.

This clone was observed many times. The chain employs TRBV6-6 and TRBJ1-3, with TRBD1 as a possible D gene (6 bases). Germline CDR1 is MNHNY and CDR2 is SVGAGI (reference sequence). Trimming cost V 6 bases and J 0 bases, with 12 bases left between them. The CDR3 totals 15 residues. CDR3 sequence: CASRDTGNSGNTIYF. The CDR3 DNA reads TGTGCCAGCAGGGACACAGGGAACTCTGGAAACACCATATATTTT.

The chain couples TRBV6-5 to TRBJ1-2; D unresolved. Trimming removed 2 bases at V and 3 bases at J, with 16 bases between. This CDR3 has 16 residues. Germline CDR1 is MNHEY and CDR2 is SVGAGI. DNA for the CDR3: TGTGCCAGCAGTTACGGGCCGACGGGAGACTACTATGGCTACACCTTC. Translation gives CASSYGPTGDYYGYTF.

The V and J genes are TRBV4-1 and TRBJ2-2; 8 bases align to TRBD2. CDR1 and CDR2 (germline): MGHRA, YSYEKL. This CDR3 has 16 residues. The junction had 7 bases not matched to a gene; V was cut back by 3 bases and J by 4 bases. CDR3 coding DNA: TGCGCCAGCAGCCACTTGAGCGGGGGACCCACCGGGGAGCTGTTTTTT. The encoded protein is CASSHLSGGPTGELFF.

The chain is built from TRBV5-1 and TRBJ2-5; 10 bases are shared with TRBD1. The germline gives CDR1 SGHRS, CDR2 YFSETQ. The CDR3 runs to 15 residues. Germline trimming cut 7 bases from V and 5 bases from J; bases unmatched to any gene: 11. Written as DNA, the CDR3 is TGCGCCAGCGCGGAAGGGACAGGGGATGCGGAGACCCAGTACTTC. This sequence encodes CASAEGTGDAETQYF.

In this sample, this clone turned up a few times. The rearrangement links TRBV9 to TRBJ1-2; tentative D call: TRBD1 (6 bases). V lost 0 bases and J lost 7, with 10 bases in between. The V gene's germline CDR1 is SGDLS and CDR2 YYNGEE. The CDR3 covers 13 residues. Here the CDR3 DNA reads TGTGCCAGCAGCGTAGATAACAGGGTTGGCTACACCTTC. Translation: CASSVDNRVGYTF.